The rows below give T cell receptor beta chains drawn from one sample of a study of control samples from healthy donors and cancer patients. Repertoires were generated with immunoSEQ multiplex PCR, while TCRdb's copy carries only in-frame clones and drops some. Altogether 65,000 to 70,000 clones are present, over 65% being singletons, with the ten largest covering around 2.8%. The sample consisted of PBMCs. The origin of the receptors is a woman in her 50s with lung cancer. Both conserved end residues are part of each CDR3. Each record gives: J gene, V gene, D gene, CDR3 DNA, CDR3 protein. A D gene is named only where the DNA matches it firmly.

j_call: TRBJ1-1; v_call: TRBV30; d_call: .; cdr3_nt: TGTGCCTGGGGGCAGACGGGGACTGAAGCTTTCTTT; cdr3_aa: CAWGQTGTEAFF
j_call: TRBJ1-3; v_call: TRBV6-6; d_call: .; cdr3_nt: TGTGCCAGCAGTTACTCGGCACAGTTCTCTGGAAACACCATATATTTT; cdr3_aa: CASSYSAQFSGNTIYF
j_call: TRBJ2-1; v_call: TRBV7-2; d_call: TRBD2; cdr3_nt: TGTGCCAGCAGCGATCGACTAGCGCCCTACAATGAGCAGTTCTTC; cdr3_aa: CASSDRLAPYNEQFF
j_call: TRBJ1-1; v_call: TRBV28; d_call: .; cdr3_nt: TGTGCCAGCAGTACCTGGGGCTATGCCGGCTCCAACACTGAAGCTTTCTTT; cdr3_aa: CASSTWGYAGSNTEAFF
j_call: TRBJ1-5; v_call: TRBV28; d_call: .; cdr3_nt: TGTGCCAGCAGTACCACCGAGCCGGGGAGAGATCAGCCCCAGCATTTT; cdr3_aa: CASSTTEPGRDQPQHF
j_call: TRBJ1-1; v_call: TRBV5-5; d_call: .; cdr3_nt: TGTGCCAGCAGTTACCAGGGCGACACTGAAGCTTTCTTT; cdr3_aa: CASSYQGDTEAFF
j_call: TRBJ1-3; v_call: TRBV9; d_call: TRBD1; cdr3_nt: TGTGCCAGCAGCGAGTCGAATGCCGGGACAGCTGGAAACACCATATATTTT; cdr3_aa: CASSESNAGTAGNTIYF
j_call: TRBJ2-2; v_call: TRBV6-5; d_call: .; cdr3_nt: TGTGCCAGCAGGGTTTTGGGCACCGGGGAGCTGTTTTTT; cdr3_aa: CASRVLGTGELFF
j_call: TRBJ2-1; v_call: TRBV6-1; d_call: .; cdr3_nt: TGTGCCAGCAGTGAATTTAGGAGCTCCTACAATGAGCAGTTCTTC; cdr3_aa: CASSEFRSSYNEQFF
j_call: TRBJ2-1; v_call: TRBV24-1; d_call: .; cdr3_nt: TGTGCCACCAGTGATTTGGTGGGGGACAATGAGCAGTTCTTC; cdr3_aa: CATSDLVGDNEQFF
j_call: TRBJ2-3; v_call: TRBV6-2/TRBV6-3; d_call: TRBD2; cdr3_nt: TGTGCCAGCAGTTACATGGGACTAGCGGGGGGCCTTTTTTCGGATACGCAGTATTTT; cdr3_aa: CASSYMGLAGGLFSDTQYF